Below are 19 T cell receptor beta chains sequenced from a single sample in a study of blood T cells in healthy people across ages. Then a second PCR, running roughly 6 to 12 cycles, was carried out with a sample-barcoded 5' primer and a J-beta primer mix. TCRdb called the 5' RACE reads again in MiXCR, with one record for every CDR3 protein. This sample has roughly 720,000 distinct CDR3 sequences; around half occur once, and the top ten carry around 41%. Source material: blood. The source is a man at least 80 years old in good health.

V usage is TRBV29-1 and J usage is TRBJ1-4; perhaps TRBD1 as D (6 bases). The V gene's germline CDR1 is SQVTM and CDR2 ANQGSEA. The germline V and J ends were trimmed by 4 bases and 3 bases, with 9 bases remaining between them. This CDR3 has 13 residues. This CDR3 is CSVGQAANEKLFF. The CDR3 nucleotides are TGCAGCGTTGGACAGGCCGCTAATGAAAAACTGTTTTTT. Based on the CDR3 plus reference TRBV29-1 and TRBJ1-4, the full variable domain is SAVISQKPSRDICQRGTSLTIQCQVDSQVTMMFWYRQQPGQSLTLIATANQGSEATYESGFVIDKFPISRPNLTFSTLTVSNMSPEDSSIYLCSVGQAANEKLFFGSGTQLSVL.

The V gene is TRBV28, the J gene TRBJ2-4, with D perhaps being TRBD1 or TRBD2 (5 bases each). The germline CDR1 and CDR2 sequences are MDHEN and SYDVKM. V was cut by 5 bases and J by 7 bases, with 21 bases left in between. The CDR3 length is 16 residues. The CDR3 sequence is CASSPEGRAIGNIQYF. DNA of the CDR3: TGTGCCAGCAGTCCCGAGGGCAGGGCCATTGGGAACATTCAGTACTTC.

The rearrangement uses TRBV28 and TRBJ2-7; D may correspond to TRBD1 or TRBD2 (5 bases each). The CDR3 sequence is 15 residues long. Germline CDR1 and CDR2: MDHEN and SYDVKM. V shed 7 bases and J shed 0 bases, with 16 bases lying between them. CDR3: CASNSGTQGSYEQYF. The CDR3 region has the DNA TGTGCCAGCAACTCCGGGACCCAGGGCTCCTACGAGCAGTACTTC.

The J gene is TRBJ2-6, the V gene TRBV9; 7 nucleotides match TRBD1. This CDR3 has 18 residues. Germline CDR1 is SGDLS and CDR2 is YYNGEE. The trim removed 3 bases at V and 0 bases at J, leaving 9 bases unmatched. CDR3 sequence reads: CASSATGTLSSGANVLTF. The CDR3 nucleotides are TGTGCCAGCAGCGCGACAGGGACCTTAAGCTCTGGGGCCAACGTCCTGACTTTC.

This clonotype was seen more than once but under ten times. The genes are TRBV7-9 and TRBJ2-6; TRBD1 agrees at 7 bases. From germline, CDR1 is SEHNR and CDR2 FQNEAQ (reference sequence). The V segment lost 5 bases and the J segment 3 bases; nucleotides outside the gene matches: 1. The CDR3 contains 14 residues. In nucleotides, the CDR3 is TGTGCCAGCAGCCAGGGGGTTGGGGCCAACGTCCTGACTTTC. Amino acid sequence: CASSQGVGANVLTF.

The CDR3 coding sequence is TGTGCCATCAAGGACAGGGACTTAGCTAACTATGGCTACACCTTC. Its protein product is CAIKDRDLANYGYTF. The chain carries TRBV10-3 and TRBJ1-2, with TRBD1 matching 8 bases. V trimming: 7 bases; J trimming: 0 bases; junction bases outside the gene matches: 7. The germline gives CDR1 ENHRY, CDR2 SYGVKD. The CDR3 has 15 amino acids.

This chain joins TRBV7-2 and TRBJ2-1, with 9 nucleotides matching TRBD2. This CDR3 is 16 amino acids long. Losses at the gene ends were 1 base for V and 9 bases for J; bases not matched to a gene: 10. CDR1 and CDR2 (germline): SGHTA, FQGNSA. The CDR3 here is CASSLGWASGNSEQFF. The CDR3 bases are TGTGCCAGCAGCTTAGGGTGGGCTAGCGGGAATAGTGAGCAGTTCTTC.

A few counts support this clonotype. This CDR3 is CASSQDPTSYGYTF. Written as DNA, the CDR3 is TGTGCCAGCAGCCAAGATCCCACCTCCTATGGCTACACCTTC. V is TRBV3-1 and J is TRBJ1-2; D is uncertain. Germline V gives CDR1 LGHDT, CDR2 YNNKEL (reference sequence). The ends were cut back, 0 bases at V and 4 bases at J, with 9 bases in the middle. The CDR3 is made up of 14 amino acids.

The chain is built from TRBV29-1 and TRBJ2-5; 9 nucleotides agree with TRBD2. The assigned J gene may be wrong: the sequence end matches TRBJ2-7 better. Germline values: CDR1 SQVTM, CDR2 ANQGSEA. This CDR3 is built from 14 residues. The CDR3 bases are TGCAGCGTTGGGTTGTGGGGGACTAGCAACGAGCAGTACTTC. Translating it yields CSVGLWGTSNEQYF.

Concerning this clonotype itself: This may be a read error, as it is one base from a much larger clone. The chain employs TRBV6-5 and TRBJ1-2; 7 bases map to TRBD1. Germline V gene sequence: CDR1 MNHEY, CDR2 SVGAGI. The CDR3 totals 12 residues. Trimming at V came to 6 bases and at J to 4 bases, leaving 2 bases not matched to a gene. The CDR3 spells CASRTGVYGYTF. CDR3 sequence (DNA): TGTGCCAGCAGAACAGGGGTCTATGGCTACACCTTC.

V usage is TRBV5-1 and J usage is TRBJ2-1; TRBD2 aligns across 14 bases. The CDR3 length is 16 residues. After removal of 1 base from V and 8 bases from J, the junction contained 5 bases not matched to a gene. Germline V gene sequence: CDR1 SGHRS, CDR2 YFSETQ. The CDR3 DNA sequence: TGCGCCAGCAGCTTGAGACTAGCGGGAGGGCAAGATGAGCAGTTCTTC. Its protein product is CASSLRLAGGQDEQFF.

The chain links TRBV5-1 to TRBJ2-3; 7 bases are a match to TRBD1. Germline V gene sequence: CDR1 SGHRS, CDR2 YFSETQ. CDR3 size: 13 residues. With V trimmed by 5 bases and J by 14 bases, 14 bases remained unmatched. The CDR3: CASRDPRDRYAYF. CDR3 DNA sequence: TGCGCCAGCAGGGACCCTAGGGACAGATACGCGTATTTT.

This clonotype appeared a few times. The rearrangement links TRBV7-7 to TRBJ2-7, with TRBD1 as a possible D gene (6 bases). Germline V gene data show CDR1 as SSHAT and CDR2 as FNYEAQ (reference sequence). The CDR3 contains 13 residues. Trimming removed 4 bases from V and 2 bases from J, with 9 bases in between. The DNA for the CDR3 is TGTGCCAGCAGCTCCGGGACAACCTACGAGCAGTACTTC. This encodes CASSSGTTYEQYF.

The gene calls are TRBV11-1 and TRBJ2-2, with TRBD1 identical over 7 bases. Trimming at V came to 5 bases and at J to 7 bases, leaving 4 bases not matched to a gene. From germline, CDR1 is SGHAT and CDR2 FQDESV (reference sequence). The CDR3 has 13 amino acids. CDR3 bases: TGTGCCAGCAGCAGCTACAGGGGCGGGGAGCTGTTTTTT. Translating gives CASSSYRGGELFF.

The rearrangement joins TRBV7-3 to TRBJ2-1; D not certain. Germline V gene data show CDR1 as SGHTA and CDR2 as FQGTGA. The CDR3 is 13 residues long. V lost 1 base and J lost 10, with 11 bases in between. The CDR3 spells CASSLKGSGEQFF. The CDR3 DNA sequence: TGTGCCAGCAGCTTAAAGGGTTCCGGGGAGCAGTTCTTC.

The chain employs TRBV2 and TRBJ2-3; the match to TRBD2 covers 11 bases. Germline CDR1 is SNHLY and CDR2 is FYNNEI. The CDR3 has 15 residues. J was trimmed by 5 bases and V by 6 bases; bases with no gene match: 7. CDR3 region: CASSNPGLAVDTQYF. DNA of the CDR3: TGTGCCAGCAGCAATCCGGGACTAGCGGTAGATACGCAGTATTTT.

The chain carries TRBV2 and TRBJ1-6, with D uncertain. The CDR3 contains 15 residues. Germline V gives CDR1 SNHLY, CDR2 FYNNEI. V lost 3 bases and J 8 bases, leaving 14 bases between the germline ends. CDR3 sequence reads: CASSEFFGWDSPLHF. The CDR3 DNA sequence: TGTGCCAGCAGTGAGTTCTTTGGCTGGGATTCACCCCTCCACTTT.

The chain joins TRBV6-1 to TRBJ2-3; 9 bases are a match to TRBD2. The CDR3 loop spans 16 amino acids. Germline loops: CDR1 MNHNS, CDR2 SASEGT. With 2 bases clipped from V and 4 bases from J, the junction kept 7 bases outside the gene matches. The CDR3 nucleotides read TGTGCCAGCAGTGAAAAGCCTAGCGGGACCCCAGATACGCAGTATTTT. Translation: CASSEKPSGTPDTQYF.

The V and J genes are TRBV28 and TRBJ2-1; D call uncertain. This CDR3 is 15 amino acids long. Germline assignment: CDR1 MDHEN and CDR2 SYDVKM. V was clipped by 10 bases and J by 1 base, with 17 bases between them. The CDR3: CAIASADHSYNEQFF. CDR3 DNA sequence: TGTGCCATCGCCTCCGCAGACCATTCCTACAATGAGCAGTTCTTC.